This record covers a single T cell receptor (beta chain). The same CDR3 is also encoded by other DNA sequences in this sample. The germline V gene has CDR1 MNHNY and CDR2 SVGAGI (reference sequence). The CDR3 consists of 11 residues. V was trimmed by 6 bases and J by 9 bases, leaving 10 bases between them. Naive CD8 cells lacked CD45RO and underwent positive selection for CCR7, leaving out terminally differentiated effector memory CD45RA+ cells. This sample was included in a study of shared clonotypes between healthy human individuals. Clones were sequenced by immunoSEQ multiplex PCR, and TCRdb holds only the in-frame ones, with some missing. The table shows around 1.9 million clones, with about 94% occurring only once.

The TCR was taken from a man between 18 and 29 years old in good health. Some clones in this sample may be carry-over from other donors' samples. The sequenced sample was naive CD8+ T cells from PBMCs. The V and J genes are TRBV6-6 and TRBJ2-3, with a weak D call TRBD2 (6 bases). The CDR3 DNA is TGTGCCAGCAGGACGGGAGACACGCAGTATTTT. It translates to CASRTGDTQYF.